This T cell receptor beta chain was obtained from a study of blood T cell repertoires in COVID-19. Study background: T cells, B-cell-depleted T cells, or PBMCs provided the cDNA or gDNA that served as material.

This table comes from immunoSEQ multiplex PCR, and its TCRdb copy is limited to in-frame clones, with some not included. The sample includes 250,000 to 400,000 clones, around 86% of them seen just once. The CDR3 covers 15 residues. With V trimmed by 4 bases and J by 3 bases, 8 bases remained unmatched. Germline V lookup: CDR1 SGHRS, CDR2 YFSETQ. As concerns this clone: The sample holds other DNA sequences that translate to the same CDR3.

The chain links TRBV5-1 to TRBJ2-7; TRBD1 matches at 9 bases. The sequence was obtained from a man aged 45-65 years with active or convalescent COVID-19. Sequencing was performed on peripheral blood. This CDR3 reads CASSPTGTGFYEQYF. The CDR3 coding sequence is TGCGCCAGCAGCCCCACCGGGACAGGGTTCTACGAGCAGTACTTC.